This is a list of T cell receptor beta chains from one sample in a study of blood T cell repertoires in COVID-19. Measured with immunoSEQ multiplex PCR; TCRdb has only the in-frame clones, and not every one. The sample yields around 270,000 clones, approximately 86% seen once. Material: peripheral blood. The receptor set was obtained from a woman between 55 and 75 years old with COVID-19, enrolled during active disease. Both conserved end residues are part of each CDR3. The order of the fields is V gene, D gene, clone size, J gene, CDR3 protein, CDR3 DNA. D genes are given only for firm matches. Clone size is shown for a subset of rows, as once, few, many or a class of expanded clone.

V: TRBV10-1; D: NA; size: NA; J: TRBJ1-6; CDR3: CASSGELNSPLHF; DNA: TGCGCCAGCAGCGGGGAACTTAATTCACCCCTCCACTTT
V: TRBV3-1/TRBV3-2; D: TRBD1; size: NA; J: TRBJ1-2; CDR3: CASSQEPDRGTYTF; DNA: TGTGCCAGCAGCCAAGAACCGGACAGGGGCACCTACACCTTC
V: TRBV29-1; D: TRBD1; size: NA; J: TRBJ2-2; CDR3: CSVDKGTGPNTGELFF; DNA: TGCAGCGTTGATAAGGGGACAGGGCCCAACACCGGGGAGCTGTTTTTT
V: TRBV9; D: NA; size: NA; J: TRBJ2-1; CDR3: CASSAHAVGGRNEQFF; DNA: TGTGCCAGCAGCGCCCACGCTGTGGGAGGACGCAATGAGCAGTTCTTC
V: TRBV19; D: NA; size: NA; J: TRBJ2-7; CDR3: CAAGAPAYEQYF; DNA: TGTGCCGCAGGGGCTCCCGCCTACGAGCAGTACTTC
V: TRBV9; D: NA; size: NA; J: TRBJ1-5; CDR3: CASSRGDRPNQPQHF; DNA: TGTGCCAGCAGTAGGGGAGACAGGCCCAATCAGCCCCAGCATTTT
V: TRBV5-1; D: TRBD1; size: NA; J: TRBJ1-2; CDR3: CASSFGQGGNGYTF; DNA: TGCGCCAGCAGCTTTGGACAGGGTGGCAATGGCTACACCTTC
V: TRBV5-1; D: NA; size: NA; J: TRBJ2-3; CDR3: CASSFGGGDTQYF; DNA: TGCGCCAGCAGCTTCGGGGGTGGAGATACGCAGTATTTT
V: TRBV30; D: NA; size: NA; J: TRBJ1-2; CDR3: CAWSVRGAIGYTF; DNA: TGTGCCTGGAGTGTGCGGGGGGCAATAGGCTACACCTTC
V: TRBV7-9; D: NA; size: NA; J: TRBJ2-7; CDR3: CASSPKGWYNLTYEQYF; DNA: TGTGCCAGCAGCCCGAAGGGGTGGTACAACTTGACCTACGAGCAGTACTTC
V: TRBV3-1/TRBV3-2; D: NA; size: NA; J: TRBJ2-1; CDR3: CASSQDARTYNEQFF; DNA: TGTGCCAGCAGCCAAGATGCCAGAACCTACAATGAGCAGTTCTTC
V: TRBV11-2; D: TRBD2; size: NA; J: TRBJ2-3; CDR3: CASSQPSGAWGTQYF; DNA: TGTGCCAGCAGCCAACCCAGCGGGGCTTGGGGTACGCAGTATTTT
V: TRBV25-1; D: TRBD2; size: NA; J: TRBJ2-2; CDR3: CASSEAAGGANTGELFF; DNA: TGTGCCAGCAGTGAGGCAGCGGGAGGTGCGAACACCGGGGAGCTGTTTTTT
V: TRBV19; D: TRBD1; size: NA; J: TRBJ1-5; CDR3: CASSIKTGYSNQPQHF; DNA: TGTGCCAGTAGTATAAAGACAGGGTATAGCAATCAGCCCCAGCATTTT
V: TRBV9; D: TRBD2; size: NA; J: TRBJ2-2; CDR3: CASSPGPALAGGLGGELFF; DNA: TGTGCCAGCAGCCCCGGCCCCGCCCTAGCGGGAGGGCTTGGGGGGGAGCTGTTTTTT
V: TRBV9; D: TRBD1; size: NA; J: TRBJ2-2; CDR3: CASSRDRGHGELFF; DNA: TGTGCCAGCAGCCGGGACAGGGGGCACGGGGAGCTGTTTTTT
V: TRBV24-1; D: NA; size: once; J: TRBJ2-7; CDR3: CATSDLPVTYEQYF; DNA: TGTGCCACCAGTGATTTGCCGGTGACCTACGAGCAGTACTTC
V: TRBV30; D: TRBD2; size: once; J: TRBJ2-7; CDR3: CAWSVPGLASYEQYF; DNA: TGTGCCTGGAGTGTACCGGGACTAGCTTCCTACGAGCAGTACTTC
V: TRBV4-1; D: TRBD2; size: once; J: TRBJ2-1; CDR3: CASSQVPSGTNEQFF; DNA: TGCGCCAGCAGCCAAGTTCCTAGCGGGACTAATGAGCAGTTCTTC
V: TRBV6-5; D: NA; size: NA; J: TRBJ1-3; CDR3: CASSYSGWYSGNTIYF; DNA: TGTGCCAGCAGTTACTCGGGCTGGTACTCTGGAAACACCATATATTTT
V: TRBV19; D: NA; size: few; J: TRBJ2-2; CDR3: CASSPNWGSGELFF; DNA: TGTGCCAGTAGTCCCAATTGGGGCAGCGGGGAGCTGTTTTTT
V: TRBV5-4; D: NA; size: NA; J: TRBJ1-2; CDR3: CASSPGGRRTNYGYTF; DNA: TGTGCCAGCAGCCCGGGGGGTCGTCGAACTAACTATGGCTACACCTTC
V: TRBV4-1; D: TRBD2; size: NA; J: TRBJ2-3; CDR3: CASSQGGGRAADTQYF; DNA: TGCGCCAGCAGCCAAGGTGGCGGGAGGGCCGCAGATACGCAGTATTTT
V: TRBV9; D: TRBD1; size: NA; J: TRBJ1-6; CDR3: CASSGVQGGSPLHF; DNA: TGTGCCAGCAGCGGGGTACAGGGGGGATCACCCCTCCACTTT
V: TRBV27; D: TRBD1; size: NA; J: TRBJ1-2; CDR3: CASSSDRGGASYGYTF; DNA: TGTGCCAGCAGTTCCGACAGGGGGGGAGCTAGTTATGGCTACACCTTC
V: TRBV6-5; D: NA; size: NA; J: TRBJ2-2; CDR3: CASSLLARTGELFF; DNA: TGTGCCAGCAGTTTACTAGCTCGAACCGGGGAGCTGTTTTTT
V: TRBV5-1; D: TRBD1; size: NA; J: TRBJ2-1; CDR3: CASSLGGGSYNEQFF; DNA: TGCGCCAGCAGCTTGGGAGGGGGCTCGTACAATGAGCAGTTCTTC
V: TRBV5-1; D: TRBD1; size: NA; J: TRBJ2-2; CDR3: CASSLLDRATGELFF; DNA: TGCGCCAGCAGCTTGCTAGACAGGGCTACCGGGGAGCTGTTTTTT
V: TRBV5-5; D: NA; size: NA; J: TRBJ2-2; CDR3: CASGRHSNTGELFF; DNA: TGTGCCAGCGGCCGACACTCGAACACCGGGGAGCTGTTTTTT
V: TRBV29-1; D: TRBD1; size: once; J: TRBJ1-2; CDR3: CSVRQGYGYTF; DNA: TGCAGCGTTCGACAGGGCTATGGCTACACCTTC
V: TRBV7-2; D: TRBD1; size: NA; J: TRBJ1-4; CDR3: CASSLDRGHEKLFF; DNA: TGTGCCAGCAGCTTAGACAGGGGGCACGAAAAACTGTTTTTT
V: TRBV6-5; D: NA; size: NA; J: TRBJ2-7; CDR3: CASRRQYSYEQYF; DNA: TGTGCCAGCAGACGACAGTACTCCTACGAGCAGTACTTC
V: TRBV28; D: NA; size: NA; J: TRBJ1-1; CDR3: CASSLHADRTEAFF; DNA: TGTGCCAGCAGTTTACACGCTGACAGAACGGAAGCTTTCTTT
V: TRBV3-1/TRBV3-2; D: NA; size: NA; J: TRBJ2-1; CDR3: CASSHPSVGEQFF; DNA: TGTGCCAGCAGCCATCCCTCGGTCGGTGAGCAGTTCTTC
V: TRBV19; D: NA; size: NA; J: TRBJ1-4; CDR3: CASSPTGGVGEKLFF; DNA: TGTGCCAGTAGCCCAACCGGGGGGGTAGGAGAAAAACTGTTTTTT
V: TRBV7-8; D: NA; size: NA; J: TRBJ2-1; CDR3: CASSRISGSSYNEQFF; DNA: TGTGCCAGCAGCCGGATATCGGGAAGCTCCTACAATGAGCAGTTCTTC
V: TRBV6-1; D: NA; size: once; J: TRBJ2-1; CDR3: CASSELSGGGAEQFF; DNA: TGTGCCAGCAGTGAATTGAGCGGAGGGGGGGCCGAGCAGTTCTTC